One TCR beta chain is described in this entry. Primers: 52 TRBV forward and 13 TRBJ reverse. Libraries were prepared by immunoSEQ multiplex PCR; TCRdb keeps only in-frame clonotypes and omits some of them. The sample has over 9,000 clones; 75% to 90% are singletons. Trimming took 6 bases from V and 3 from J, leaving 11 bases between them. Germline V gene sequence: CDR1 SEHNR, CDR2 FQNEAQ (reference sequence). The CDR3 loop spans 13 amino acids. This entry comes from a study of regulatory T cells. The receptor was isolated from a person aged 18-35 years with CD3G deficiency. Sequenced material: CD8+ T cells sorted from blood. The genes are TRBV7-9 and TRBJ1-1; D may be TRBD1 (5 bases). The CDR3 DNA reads TGTGCCAGCAGTCACGGGGGGGACACTGAAGCTTTCTTT. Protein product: CASSHGGDTEAFF.